Below, 20 T cell receptor beta chains from the same sample are listed, as sequenced in a study of cytomegalovirus exposure and HLA in healthy donors. A multiplex PCR was run with 60 Vbeta primers and 13 Jbeta primers. Repertoires were generated with immunoSEQ multiplex PCR, while TCRdb's copy carries only in-frame clones and drops some. The repertoire holds 90,000 to 130,000 clones, with over 60% as singletons. Specimen: PBMCs. The receptors stem from a woman in her 30s in good health and CMV-seronegative.

The chain combines TRBV21-1 with TRBJ2-7; the table calls TRBD2, which could not be checked here. TRBV21-1 is classified as a pseudogene. This CDR3 is 14 amino acids long. The CDR3 here is CASSEHCGGHEQYF. DNA of the CDR3: TGTGCCAGCAGCGAACATTGCGGGGGCCACGAGCAGTACTTC.

The chain couples TRBV7-9 to TRBJ1-2; D unclear. The germline CDR1 and CDR2 sequences are SEHNR and FQNEAQ (reference sequence). This CDR3 spans 13 amino acids. Deletions cut 5 bases from V and 4 bases from J, with 11 bases between. CDR3 DNA sequence: TGTGCCAGCAGCCCCTCGTCGGGCTATGGCTACACCTTC. Protein sequence: CASSPSSGYGYTF.

The CDR3 here is CASSQRAYLGYTF. In nucleotides, the CDR3 is TGTGCCAGCAGTCAGCGGGCCTATCTTGGCTACACCTTC. The rearrangement joins TRBV11-2 to TRBJ1-2; no clear D gene. Deletions cut 6 bases from V and 7 bases from J, with 15 bases between. From germline, CDR1 is SGHAT and CDR2 FQNNGV. This CDR3 is built from 13 residues. The full variable domain, completed using reference TRBV11-2 and TRBJ1-2, is EAGVAQSPRYKIIEKRQSVAFWCNPISGHATLYWYQQILGQGPKLLIQFQNNGVVDDSQLPKDRFSAERLKGVDSTLKIQPAKLEDSAVYLCASSQRAYLGYTFGSGTRLTVV.

The chain couples TRBV29-1 to TRBJ2-7; tentative D call: TRBD2 (5 bases). The germline V gene has CDR1 SQVTM and CDR2 ANQGSEA. V was pared by 3 bases and J by 1 base, with 10 bases between. The CDR3 is made up of 13 amino acids. In DNA form, the CDR3 reads TGCAGCGTTGAGCGCACGGGGTCCTACGAGCAGTACTTC. Its protein is CSVERTGSYEQYF.

The V call is TRBV19, the J call TRBJ2-2; maybe TRBD1 (8 bases). Trimming pared 5 bases from V and 6 bases from J, leaving 16 bases between. Germline V gene lookup returns CDR1 LNHDA and CDR2 SQIVND (reference sequence). The CDR3 covers 15 residues. The CDR3 DNA is TGTGCCAGTAGTCAGGACAGGGAGGGAGCCGGGGAGCTGTTTTTT. Its translation: CASSQDREGAGELFF.

The CDR3 sequence is CASSYSGQGVSYEQYF. In DNA, the CDR3 is TGTGCCAGCAGTTATAGTGGACAGGGGGTCTCCTACGAGCAGTACTTC. The chain uses TRBV6-5 and TRBJ2-7, with 10 bases aligning to TRBD1. The length of the CDR3 is 16 residues. Unmatched junction bases numbered 5, after V lost 3 bases and J lost 0 bases. Germline lookup yields CDR1 MNHEY and CDR2 SVGAGI.

The rearrangement joins TRBV7-2 to TRBJ1-5; TRBD1 matches 7 bases. Germline CDR1 SGHTA, CDR2 FQGNSA. This CDR3 contains 14 residues. V gave up 4 bases and J gave up 7 bases; unmatched junction bases: 7. The chain's CDR3 is CASSSGTVRQPQHF. CDR3 coding DNA: TGTGCCAGCAGCTCCGGGACAGTTAGACAGCCCCAGCATTTT.

The chain joins TRBV28 to TRBJ1-1; TRBD1 is a possible D gene (6 bases). The CDR3 sequence is 14 residues long. V gave up 10 bases and J gave up 4 bases, with 19 bases separating them. Germline V gene lookup returns CDR1 MDHEN and CDR2 SYDVKM. The CDR3 DNA is TGTGCCACCTCTGTCGGGGGGCAGGGCACTGAAGCTTTCTTT. Its translation is CATSVGGQGTEAFF. The full variable domain, rest sourced from reference TRBV28 and TRBJ1-1, is DVKVTQSSRYLVKRTGEKVFLECVQDMDHENMFWYRQDPGLGLRLIYFSYDVKMKEKGDIPEGYSVSREKKERFSLILESASTNQTSMYLCATSVGGQGTEAFFGQGTRLTVV.

This clone was picked up a small number of times. The chain carries TRBV7-2 and TRBJ2-5; TRBD2 aligns across 8 bases. V lost 7 bases to trimming and J lost 1 base; unmatched junction nucleotides: 11. This CDR3 has 16 amino acids. CDR1 SGHTA and CDR2 FQGNSA come from the germline V gene. As DNA, the CDR3 is TGTGCCAGCACCCCCGCCGGGACTAGTGTCCAAGAGACCCAGTACTTC. Amino acid sequence: CASTPAGTSVQETQYF. The full variable domain, with the rest looked up from reference TRBV7-2 and TRBJ2-5, is GAGVSQSPSNKVTEKGKDVELRCDPISGHTALYWYRQSLGQGLEFLIYFQGNSAPDKSGLPSDRFSAERTGGSVSTLTIQRTQQEDSAVYLCASTPAGTSVQETQYFGPGTRLLVL.

V and J are TRBV5-1 and TRBJ2-1, with D maybe TRBD1 (5 bases). The CDR3 runs to 13 residues. Germline CDR1 SGHRS, CDR2 YFSETQ. The V and J ends lost 4 bases and 4 bases respectively, with 9 bases between them. This CDR3 is CASSVDSYNEQFF. The CDR3 DNA sequence: TGCGCCAGCAGCGTAGACAGTTACAATGAGCAGTTCTTC.

This clone was seen more than once but under ten times. This chain joins TRBV11-2 and TRBJ1-1; D may be TRBD1 (6 bases). Germline V lookup: CDR1 SGHAT, CDR2 FQNNGV. Trimming shortened V by 5 bases and J by 7 bases, and 14 bases separated the two germline ends. The CDR3 runs to 13 residues. The DNA for the CDR3 is TGTGCCAGCAGCCTCGGGGCACAGGGTGAAGCTTTCTTT. Residues: CASSLGAQGEAFF.

The rearrangement joins TRBV7-3 to TRBJ2-7; D is possibly TRBD1 (5 bases). The CDR3 covers 13 residues. V shed 3 bases and J shed 5 bases, with 11 bases lying between them. Germline CDR1 and CDR2: SGHTA and FQGTGA. The CDR3 nucleotides read TGTGCCAGCAGCTTTGGGCAGGGCCACGAGCAGTACTTC. Protein sequence: CASSFGQGHEQYF.

This chain connects TRBV5-4 to TRBJ1-1, with D unclear. Trimming removed 0 bases from V and 0 bases from J, with 12 bases in between. Germline V gives CDR1 SGHNT, CDR2 YYREEE (reference sequence). There are 16 residues in the CDR3. This CDR3 is CASSLALGSLNTEAFF. CDR3 bases: TGTGCCAGCAGCTTGGCCTTGGGCTCCCTGAACACTGAAGCTTTCTTT.

The chain has TRBV6-5 and TRBJ1-3; 7 nucleotides match TRBD1. The CDR3 contains 15 residues. Trimming at V came to 5 bases and at J to 6 bases, leaving 10 bases not matched to a gene. From germline, CDR1 is MNHEY and CDR2 SVGAGI. The CDR3 reads CASSASGGTENTIYF. The CDR3 DNA follows: TGTGCCAGCAGTGCTTCAGGGGGAACTGAAAACACCATATATTTT.

The chain joins TRBV29-1 to TRBJ2-1; 11 bases map to TRBD2. Germline V CDR1 and CDR2: SQVTM, ANQGSEA. J gave up 5 bases and V 4 bases, and 19 bases lay outside the gene matches. CDR3 length: 19 amino acids. The CDR3, as DNA: TGCAGCGTTGGCGGGGGCTTTTTACTAGCGGGGGTGACAAACAATGAGCAGTTCTTC. It specifies CSVGGGFLLAGVTNNEQFF.

The rearrangement uses TRBV4-2 and TRBJ1-2; a weak D match, TRBD1 (6 bases). The V gene lost 1 base and the J gene lost 2 bases, with 14 bases spanning the gap. The CDR3 loop spans 16 amino acids. Germline V lookup: CDR1 LGHNA, CDR2 YNFKEQ. CDR3 residues: CASSQVGGGQNYGYTF. DNA of the CDR3: TGTGCCAGCAGCCAAGTTGGGGGCGGACAGAACTATGGCTACACCTTC.

This clone has a handful of counts. The chain couples TRBV5-1 to TRBJ2-1; D might be TRBD2 (7 bases). The CDR3 is made up of 16 amino acids. V was clipped by 5 bases and J by 4 bases, with 19 bases between them. Germline lookup yields CDR1 SGHRS and CDR2 YFSETQ. CDR3 in DNA: TGCGCCAGCAGTTCCAACGAGGGGGGGCCTTACAATGAGCAGTTCTTC. Protein: CASSSNEGGPYNEQFF.

Notes on this clone: This CDR3 is also generated by other DNA sequences in the sample. CDR3 in DNA: TGTGCCTGGACTCGGGGGGGCTACGAGCAGTACTTC. This translates into CAWTRGGYEQYF. The chain uses TRBV30 and TRBJ2-7; 8 positions match TRBD2. The CDR3 contains 12 residues. J was trimmed by 3 bases and V by 4 bases; bases with no gene match: 2. CDR1 and CDR2 (germline): GTSNPN, SVGIG (reference sequence).

CDR3 sequence reads: CASSLLKTGLARMETQYF. The CDR3 DNA is TGTGCCAGCAGCTTACTGAAGACGGGACTAGCGAGAATGGAGACCCAGTACTTC. The genes are TRBV7-2 and TRBJ2-5; 10 bases align to TRBD2. The CDR3 contains 18 residues. Trimming at V came to 2 bases and at J to 5 bases, leaving 14 bases not matched to a gene. The germline gives CDR1 SGHTA, CDR2 FQGNSA.

The CDR3 is CASSTGTSVGELFF. The CDR3 DNA sequence: TGTGCCAGCAGCACCGGGACTAGCGTCGGGGAGCTGTTTTTT. V usage is TRBV5-6 and J usage is TRBJ2-2, with 10 bases matching TRBD2. The CDR3 length is 14 residues. V lost 4 bases and J lost 7; bases outside the gene matches: 4. Germline CDR1 reads SGHDT; CDR2 reads YYEEEE.